The next 18 T cell receptor beta chains were all read from a single sample in a study of shared clonotypes between healthy human individuals. Profiling relied on immunoSEQ multiplex PCR, and the TCRdb table lists in-frame clones only, not all of them. The table lists under 200,000 clones, around 93% of them singletons. Sequencing used naive CD4+ T cells sorted from blood. Subset noted: CD45RA+ positively selected. These receptors came from a woman between 25 and 40 years old in good health.

This clone has a single count. The chain uses TRBV5-6 and TRBJ2-5; tentatively, D is TRBD1 (5 bases). Germline V CDR1 and CDR2: SGHDT, YYEEEE. Trimming shortened V by 0 bases and J by 11 bases, and 20 bases separated the two germline ends. CDR3 size: 15 residues. The CDR3 nucleotides are TGTGCCAGCAGCTTGGATGGGCAGGGATCCCTCAAGCAGTACTTC. Residues: CASSLDGQGSLKQYF.

A single count supports this clone. The chain joins TRBV7-9 to TRBJ2-5, with a tentative D call TRBD2 (6 bases). The J call may be wrong; the DNA end is better matched by TRBJ2-7. The CDR3 is made up of 18 amino acids. The germline gives CDR1 SEHNR, CDR2 FQNEAQ (reference sequence). The CDR3 sequence is CASSVLTYRDSISYEQYF. The CDR3 DNA sequence: TGTGCCAGCAGCGTACTGACCTACCGGGACTCTATATCCTACGAGCAGTACTTC.

The chain couples TRBV19 to TRBJ2-4, with 11 bases lining up with TRBD1. The V gene end was trimmed by 4 bases and the J gene end by 5 bases; junction bases not matched to a gene: 1. Germline V lookup: CDR1 LNHDA, CDR2 SQIVND (reference sequence). The CDR3 covers 14 residues. The CDR3 protein is CASSRTGGENIQYF. The CDR3 coding sequence is TGTGCCAGTAGTAGGACAGGGGGCGAAAACATTCAGTACTTC.

The CDR3 spells CASSLWTGSYERSGNTIYF. In DNA form, the CDR3 reads TGTGCCAGCAGCTTGTGGACAGGGTCCTATGAACGCTCTGGAAACACCATATATTTT. The V gene is TRBV7-9, the J gene TRBJ1-3, with TRBD1 matching 8 bases. This CDR3 has 19 residues. The germline gives CDR1 SEHNR, CDR2 FQNEAQ (reference sequence). V dropped 3 bases and J dropped 0; count of bases not matched to a gene: 13.

The CDR3 loop is CASSFGRGATDTQYF. As DNA, the CDR3 is TGTGCCAGCAGCTTCGGTAGGGGTGCCACAGATACGCAGTATTTT. The V gene is TRBV5-4, the J gene TRBJ2-3; D may be TRBD1 (5 bases). Between the trimmed V and J ends, which lost 2 bases and 2 bases, there was a span of 12 bases. The CDR3 sequence is 15 residues long. Germline lookup yields CDR1 SGHNT and CDR2 YYREEE (reference sequence).

V is TRBV4-1 and J is TRBJ2-1, with 9 bases lining up with TRBD2. This CDR3 comprises 17 residues. Germline-derived CDR1 and CDR2 are MGHRA and YSYEKL. V was clipped by 1 base and J by 1 base; unmatched bases: 5. CDR3 sequence: CASSQARLADSYNEQFF. In DNA, the CDR3 is TGCGCCAGCAGCCAAGCTCGACTAGCGGATTCCTACAATGAGCAGTTCTTC.

CDR3 sequence (DNA): TGCGCCAGCAGCTTGTCTTTAGCGGGAGGATCCGGCTACGAGCAGTACTTC. It codes for CASSLSLAGGSGYEQYF. V is TRBV5-1 and J is TRBJ2-7; TRBD2 matches 10 bases. Per the germline V gene, CDR1 is SGHRS and CDR2 is YFSETQ. J was trimmed by 3 bases and V by 1 base; bases with no gene match: 10. The CDR3 is 17 residues long.

The chain employs TRBV30 and TRBJ2-3, with D perhaps given as TRBD1 or TRBD2 (5 bases each). The CDR3 runs 14 residues. Germline V gene data show CDR1 as GTSNPN and CDR2 as SVGIG (reference sequence). The ends were cut back, 2 bases at V and 2 bases at J, with 11 bases in the middle. The CDR3: CAWSYGGYTDTQYF. Written as DNA, the CDR3 is TGTGCCTGGAGTTATGGGGGTTACACAGATACGCAGTATTTT.

CDR3 sequence reads: CASSLGWSSNTIYF. In DNA form, the CDR3 reads TGTGCCAGCAGCTTAGGGTGGAGCTCTAACACCATATATTTT. The gene calls are TRBV7-9 and TRBJ1-3; D gene uncertain. V lost 1 base and J lost 7, with 11 bases in between. Germline-derived CDR1 and CDR2 are SEHNR and FQNEAQ (reference sequence). The CDR3 has 14 amino acids.

The table lists this clone with a few counts. In the same sample, other DNA sequences code for this CDR3. This chain connects TRBV28 to TRBJ1-1; D gene unclear. Between the trimmed V and J ends, which lost 2 bases and 0 bases, there was a span of 1 base. CDR3 length equals 12 residues. Germline CDR1 and CDR2: MDHEN and SYDVKM. The CDR3 bases are TGTGCCAGCAGTTTAATGAACACTGAAGCTTTCTTT. Translated: CASSLMNTEAFF. The full variable domain, with the rest looked up from reference TRBV28 and TRBJ1-1, is DVKVTQSSRYLVKRTGEKVFLECVQDMDHENMFWYRQDPGLGLRLIYFSYDVKMKEKGDIPEGYSVSREKKERFSLILESASTNQTSMYLCASSLMNTEAFFGQGTRLTVV.

The chain employs TRBV10-1 and TRBJ2-4; tentative D call: TRBD1 (5 bases). With 7 bases removed from V and 0 bases from J, the gap between germline ends came to 19 bases. The germline gives CDR1 WNHNN, CDR2 SYGVQD (reference sequence). The CDR3 covers 17 residues. The CDR3, as DNA: TGCGCCAGCAAGGACACCCACCAACCCATAGCCAAAAACATTCAGTACTTC. Its protein is CASKDTHQPIAKNIQYF.

This clone was found a few times. The J gene is TRBJ1-2, the V gene TRBV7-3; D is ambiguous. The V gene lost 3 bases and the J gene lost 4 bases, with 9 bases spanning the gap. The germline CDR1 and CDR2 sequences are SGHTA and FQGTGA. The CDR3 has 13 amino acids. CDR3 nucleotides: TGTGCCAGCAGCTTCGAGGGCACCTATGGCTACACCTTC. It translates to CASSFEGTYGYTF.

The chain carries TRBV4-2 and TRBJ2-7; TRBD2 aligns across 16 bases. Germline lookup yields CDR1 LGHNA and CDR2 YNFKEQ. The CDR3 loop spans 19 amino acids. The V and J ends lost 0 bases and 2 bases, in that order; junction bases with no gene match: 7. CDR3 nucleotides: TGTGCCAGCAGCCAAGATCTATCGGGACTAGCGGGAGGGGCCTACGAGCAGTACTTC. It specifies CASSQDLSGLAGGAYEQYF.

The V and J genes are TRBV27 and TRBJ2-5, with 8 bases fitting TRBD1. The tail of the sequence fits TRBJ2-7 better, so the J call may be wrong. The CDR3 runs to 15 residues. Germline CDR1 is MNHEY and CDR2 is SMNVEV (reference sequence). The chain's CDR3 is CASRKIETGVLEQYF. In DNA, the CDR3 is TGTGCCAGCAGAAAAATCGAGACAGGGGTCCTCGAGCAGTACTTC.

The chain joins TRBV5-6 to TRBJ1-3, with D unresolved. Germline V gene lookup returns CDR1 SGHDT and CDR2 YYEEEE. The CDR3 extends over 16 amino acids. V lost 2 bases to trimming and J lost 0 bases, with 12 bases between them. CDR3 loop: CASSFSTGTSGNTIYF. The DNA for the CDR3 is TGTGCCAGCAGCTTTAGTACGGGAACCTCTGGAAACACCATATATTTT.

This chain uses TRBV7-9 with TRBJ1-2; D unresolved. CDR3 length: 13 residues. Looked up from germline, CDR1 is SEHNR and CDR2 is FQNEAQ (reference sequence). Trimming pared 7 bases from V and 2 bases from J, leaving 11 bases between. CDR3 nucleotide sequence: TGTGCCAGCAAACCCGGGGTGAACTATGGCTACACCTTC. This encodes CASKPGVNYGYTF.

This rearrangement joins TRBV7-9 to TRBJ2-7; D ambiguous. The V and J ends lost 1 base and 3 bases respectively, with 19 bases between them. Germline CDR1 is SEHNR and CDR2 is FQNEAQ (reference sequence). The CDR3 loop spans 17 amino acids. In DNA form, the CDR3 reads TGTGCCAGCAGCTTAGAACATCGGCCCACGGGCCTCTACGAGCAGTACTTC. The encoded protein is CASSLEHRPTGLYEQYF. Complete variable domain (other parts from reference TRBV7-9 and TRBJ2-7): DTGVSQNPRHKITKRGQNVTFRCDPISEHNRLYWYRQTLGQGPEFLTYFQNEAQLEKSRLLSDRFSAERPKGSFSTLEIQRTEQGDSAMYLCASSLEHRPTGLYEQYFGPGTRLTVT.

This rearrangement joins TRBV13 to TRBJ1-2; no clear D. Germline V gene data show CDR1 as PRHDT and CDR2 as FYEKMQ (reference sequence). V lost 5 bases and J lost 8, with 12 bases in between. This CDR3 comprises 12 residues. The chain's CDR3 is CASSQRPEGYTF. In nucleotides, the CDR3 is TGTGCCAGCAGCCAACGTCCGGAGGGCTACACCTTC.